This record concerns one T cell receptor beta chain sequence. This record comes from a study of beta chain features in type 1 diabetes. This CDR3 spans 14 amino acids. The germline V and J ends were trimmed by 1 base and 0 bases, with 4 bases remaining between them. Looked up from germline, CDR1 is SEHNR and CDR2 is FQNEAQ (reference sequence). Investigators reverse transcribed all isolated RNA, so they sequenced expressed TCRB transcripts. Some clones are missing from TCRdb's copy, which holds only in-frame ones; the method was immunoSEQ multiplex PCR. Counted here are around 44,000 clones, about 51% occurring once; the ten biggest clones make up 2.1%.

This sequence joins TRBV7-9 and TRBJ1-3, with unresolved D. Sequenced input: Tregs from blood. This sequence originates from a woman between 18 and 30 years old in good health. This chain's CDR3 is CASSLGASGNTIYF. The CDR3, as DNA: TGTGCCAGCAGCTTAGGGGCCTCTGGAAACACCATATATTTT.